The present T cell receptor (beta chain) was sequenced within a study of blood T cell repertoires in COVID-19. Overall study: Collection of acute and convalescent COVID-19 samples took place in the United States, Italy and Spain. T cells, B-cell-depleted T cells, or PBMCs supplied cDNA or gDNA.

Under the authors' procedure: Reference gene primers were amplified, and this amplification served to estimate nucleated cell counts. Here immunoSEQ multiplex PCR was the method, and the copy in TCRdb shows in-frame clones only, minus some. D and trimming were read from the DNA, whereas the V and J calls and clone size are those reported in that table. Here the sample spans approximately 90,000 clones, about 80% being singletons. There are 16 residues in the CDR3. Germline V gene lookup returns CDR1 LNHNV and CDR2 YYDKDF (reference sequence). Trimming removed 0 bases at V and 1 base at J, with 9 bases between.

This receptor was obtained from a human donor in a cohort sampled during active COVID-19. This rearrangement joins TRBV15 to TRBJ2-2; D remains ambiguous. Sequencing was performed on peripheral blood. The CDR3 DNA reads TGTGCCACCAGCAGAGATGCCCCTAAGAACACCGGGGAGCTGTTTTTT. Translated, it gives CATSRDAPKNTGELFF.